These T cell receptor beta chains were read from a single sample in a study of blood T cell repertoires in COVID-19. Profiled with immunoSEQ multiplex PCR; TCRdb holds only in-frame clones, not every one. This sample yields about 170,000 clones, of which more than 70% are seen a single time; about 11% belongs to the top ten. The specimen sequenced was peripheral blood. These receptors were taken from a woman of 80 years or more with active or convalescent COVID-19. The CDR3 runs from the conserved cysteine through the conserved F or W. A D gene is named only where the DNA matches it firmly. Size is omitted from some rows. Given values are once, few, many or a class for expanded clones.

abundance	d_gene	v_gene	j_gene	CDR3aa	CDR3nt
.	.	TRBV12-5	TRBJ2-5	CASARDIQETQYF	TGTGCTAGTGCCCGGGACATTCAAGAGACCCAGTACTTC
.	TRBD2	TRBV9	TRBJ2-5	CASSVVAGAVQETQYF	TGTGCCAGCAGCGTAGTGGCGGGAGCCGTACAAGAGACCCAGTACTTC
few	.	TRBV6-5	TRBJ1-2	CASSYSRSRSYGYTF	TGTGCCAGCAGTTACTCAAGAAGCAGGTCCTATGGCTACACCTTC
.	TRBD2	TRBV6-4	TRBJ2-1	CASSSGLAGTDEQFF	TGTGCCAGCAGTTCCGGACTAGCGGGAACAGATGAGCAGTTCTTC
.	.	TRBV7-2	TRBJ2-4	CASSSLFGLETKNIQYF	TGTGCCAGCAGCTCCCTGTTCGGTCTGGAGACCAAAAACATTCAGTACTTC
.	.	TRBV18	TRBJ1-4	CASSPEGQTNEKLFF	TGTGCCAGCTCACCAGAGGGACAAACTAATGAAAAACTGTTTTTT
.	.	TRBV10-3	TRBJ2-7	CAISEIDSPYEQYF	TGTGCCATCAGTGAGATAGACAGCCCCTACGAGCAGTACTTC
.	.	TRBV6-1	TRBJ2-1	CASGGTFSYNEQFF	TGTGCCAGCGGCGGGACTTTCTCCTACAATGAGCAGTTCTTC
.	.	TRBV29-1	TRBJ1-1	CSGRKNTEAFF	TGCAGCGGCAGAAAGAACACTGAAGCTTTCTTT
.	.	TRBV9	TRBJ1-2	CASSAPSGYTF	TGTGCCAGCAGCGCCCCCTCCGGCTACACCTTC
.	.	TRBV14	TRBJ1-1	CASSQDRGTEAFF	TGTGCCAGCAGCCAAGACAGGGGCACTGAAGCTTTCTTT
.	.	TRBV18	TRBJ1-1	CASSPDILGKAFF	TGTGCCAGCTCACCGGACATCCTAGGAAAAGCTTTCTTT
.	.	TRBV7-8	TRBJ2-7	CASSLGLDYEQYF	TGTGCCAGCAGCCTCGGACTCGACTACGAGCAGTACTTC
.	TRBD2	TRBV27	TRBJ2-1	CASSSPGLGTNEQFF	TGTGCCAGCAGTTCCCCGGGACTAGGAACGAATGAGCAGTTCTTC
.	.	TRBV25-1	TRBJ2-3	CASSDWGAGASTDTQYF	TGTGCCAGCAGTGATTGGGGGGCGGGAGCTAGCACAGATACGCAGTATTTT
.	.	TRBV4-2	TRBJ1-2	CASSQDSGDYGYTF	TGTGCCAGCAGCCAAGATTCGGGGGACTATGGCTACACCTTC
.	TRBD1	TRBV5-1	TRBJ1-2	CASSLDRVGGYTF	TGCGCCAGCAGCCTTGACAGGGTAGGCGGCTACACCTTC
.	.	TRBV3-1/TRBV3-2	TRBJ1-4	CASSQGPSGNEKLFF	TGTGCCAGCAGCCAAGGACCGTCGGGGAATGAAAAACTGTTTTTT
.	.	TRBV5-1	TRBJ1-1	CASSLGDWRNTEAFF	TGCGCCAGCAGCTTGGGTGATTGGCGGAATACTGAAGCTTTCTTT
.	.	TRBV4-1	TRBJ1-3	CASSQKGSLLGGNTIYF	TGCGCCAGCAGCCAGAAGGGGTCCCTCCTCGGGGGAAACACCATATATTTT
.	.	TRBV15	TRBJ1-6	CATSRDLAGRSPLHF	TGTGCCACCAGCAGAGATCTGGCAGGCAGGTCACCCCTCCACTTT
.	.	TRBV6-2/TRBV6-3	TRBJ2-7	CASSYAQTAFSYEQYF	TGTGCCAGCAGTTACGCCCAGACTGCCTTCTCCTACGAGCAGTACTTC
.	TRBD2	TRBV19	TRBJ2-4	CASKIREGSKNIQYF	TGTGCCAGTAAGATCCGGGAGGGATCCAAAAACATTCAGTACTTC
.	TRBD1	TRBV19	TRBJ2-1	CASSILHRGAYNEQFF	TGTGCCAGTAGTATTCTTCACAGGGGCGCCTACAATGAGCAGTTCTTC
.	.	TRBV7-3	TRBJ1-1	CASSYDLASQAFF	TGTGCCAGCAGCTACGACTTGGCGTCGCAAGCTTTCTTT
.	TRBD1	TRBV19	TRBJ1-2	CASSIVGTADYGYTF	TGTGCCAGTAGTATAGTCGGGACAGCCGACTATGGCTACACCTTC
.	.	TRBV2	TRBJ2-7	CACKGVLSSYEQYF	TGTGCCTGTAAGGGGGTTTTAAGCTCCTACGAGCAGTACTTC
once	.	TRBV5-1	TRBJ1-1	CASSLVWQGYNTEAFF	TGCGCCAGCAGCTTGGTCTGGCAGGGGTATAACACTGAAGCTTTCTTT
.	.	TRBV9	TRBJ1-6	CASSARGSYNSPLHF	TGTGCCAGCAGCGCCAGGGGCTCCTATAATTCACCCCTCCACTTT